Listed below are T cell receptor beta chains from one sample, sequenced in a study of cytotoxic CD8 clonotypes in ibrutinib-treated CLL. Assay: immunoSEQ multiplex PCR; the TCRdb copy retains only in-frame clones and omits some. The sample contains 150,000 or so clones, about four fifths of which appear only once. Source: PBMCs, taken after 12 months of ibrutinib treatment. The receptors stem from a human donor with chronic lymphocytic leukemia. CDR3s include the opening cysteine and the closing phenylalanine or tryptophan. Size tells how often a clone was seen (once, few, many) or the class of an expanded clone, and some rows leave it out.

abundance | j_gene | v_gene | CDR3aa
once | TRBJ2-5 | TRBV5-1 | CASSQGLAGGQETQYF
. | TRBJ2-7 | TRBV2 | CASIYGSYEQYF
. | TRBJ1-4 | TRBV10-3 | CAINRQGPSATNEKLFF
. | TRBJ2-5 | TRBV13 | CASSRRTVETQYF
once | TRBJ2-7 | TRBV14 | CASSQVRGPFEEQYF
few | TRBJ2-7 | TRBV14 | CASSQAYPASSYEQYF
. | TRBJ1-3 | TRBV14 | CASSQIDRAPGNTIYF
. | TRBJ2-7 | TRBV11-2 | CASNRQGYEQYF
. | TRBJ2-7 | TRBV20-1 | CSARSYEQYF
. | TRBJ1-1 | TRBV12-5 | CASGGSGFEAFF
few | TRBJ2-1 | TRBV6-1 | CASSETLGPNEQFF
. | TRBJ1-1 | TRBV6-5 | CASSYPRTGGTTEAFF
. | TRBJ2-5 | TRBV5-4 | CASSGKTSDQETQYF
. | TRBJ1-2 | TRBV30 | CAWSGGTGSGYGYTF
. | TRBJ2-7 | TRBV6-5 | CASSYSELSYEQYF
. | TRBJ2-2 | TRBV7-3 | CASSLRGGNTGELFF
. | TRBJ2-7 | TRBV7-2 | CASRRGSSGAYEQYF
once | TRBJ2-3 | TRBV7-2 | CASSFIGKAGGRGTDTQYF
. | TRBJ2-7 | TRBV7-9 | CASSLGSVDEQYF
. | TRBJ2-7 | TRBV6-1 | CASTFGQVGGEQYF
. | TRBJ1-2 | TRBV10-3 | CAISESLAGGESYTF
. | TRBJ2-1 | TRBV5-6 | CASSSADSTYNEQFF
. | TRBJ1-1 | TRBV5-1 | CASNGQSGTEAFF
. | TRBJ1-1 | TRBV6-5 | CASSYATSNTEAFF
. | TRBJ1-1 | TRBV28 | CASSLSWLQVFF
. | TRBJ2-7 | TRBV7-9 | CASSSKDSTYEQYF
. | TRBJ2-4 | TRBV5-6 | CASSLISGMGNIQYF
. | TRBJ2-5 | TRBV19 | CASSIGLAGGETQYF
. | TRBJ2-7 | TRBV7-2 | CASSFGVAGGYEQYF
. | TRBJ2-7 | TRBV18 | CASSPNFGSYEQYF
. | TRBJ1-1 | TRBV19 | CASRYQGGLNTEAFF
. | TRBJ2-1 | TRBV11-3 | CASSLEGQSPYNEQFF
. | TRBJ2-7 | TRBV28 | CASRYSGSDYEQYF
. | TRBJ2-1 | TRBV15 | CATSQRTGDFQWFF
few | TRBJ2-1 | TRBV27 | CASSKTSGAYNEQFF
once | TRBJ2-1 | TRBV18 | CASSLISGSSYNEQFF